This T cell receptor (beta chain) was found in a study of blood T cell repertoires in COVID-19. Whole-study context: Collection of acute and convalescent COVID-19 samples took place in the United States, Italy and Spain. T cells, B-cell-depleted T cells, or PBMCs supplied cDNA or gDNA.

The CDR3 contains 14 residues. The V gene's germline CDR1 is LGHNA and CDR2 YNFKEQ. V was pared by 1 base and J by 6 bases, with 12 bases between. Using immunoSEQ multiplex PCR, the repertoire was profiled, and TCRdb retains in-frame clones only, with some absent. Here the sample spans 150,000 to 200,000 clones, 76% being singletons. Participants were aged roughly 18 to 90 years, lived in 20 to 30 US areas, and enrolled virtually. Source material: PBMCs or T cells enriched from blood (not recorded which). J is TRBJ1-2 and V is TRBV4-2, with TRBD1 as a possible D gene (6 bases). This TCR was recovered from a woman between 50 and 59 years old with acute COVID-19. For the CDR3, the DNA is TGTGCCAGCAGCCAAGGACAGGAATCCAATGGCTACACCTTC. Amino acid sequence: CASSQGQESNGYTF.